The 30 T cell receptor beta chains listed next were all sequenced from one sample in a study of blood T cell repertoires in COVID-19 (dated by TCRdb to between 2020 and 2021). To prepare the library, the immunoSEQ multiplex PCR assay was applied. The immuneACCESS repertoire file appears here via TCRdb, limited to in-frame rearrangements. These files lack a portion of the clones; in checked studies, under half of the deficit traces to unresolved V genes, and the cause of the others is not known. This sample is represented by 300,000 or so clones; about 83% of them were singletons. The top ten clonotypes cover approximately 1.1% of the sample. The specimen was peripheral blood. The receptors derive from a woman aged 45-65 years with acute or convalescent COVID-19.

J is TRBJ2-3 and V is TRBV15, with D unclear. Germline CDR1 LNHNV, CDR2 YYDKDF (reference sequence). This CDR3 comprises 17 residues. V was pared by 0 bases and J by 0 bases, with 13 bases between. The CDR3 spells CATSRDLLPFSTDTQYF. In DNA, the CDR3 is TGTGCCACCAGCAGAGATCTTCTCCCTTTTAGCACAGATACGCAGTATTTT.

This clone has only one observation. The rearrangement joins TRBV18 to TRBJ2-7, with TRBD1 matching 10 bases. Germline trimming cut 2 bases from V and 6 bases from J; bases unmatched to any gene: 4. This CDR3 region has 14 residues. CDR1 is KGHSH, CDR2 LQKENI, per germline. The CDR3 DNA reads as TGTGCCAGCTCACCAGGGACAGGGGACGCCGAGCAGTACTTC. Protein product: CASSPGTGDAEQYF.

In this sample, this clone turned up once. Other nucleotide sequences from this sample produce the same CDR3. The chain recombines TRBV24-1 with TRBJ1-3; TRBD1 matches at 7 bases. CDR1 and CDR2 (germline): KGHDR, SFDVKD. The ends lost 7 bases at V and 0 bases at J; junction bases unmatched: 5. The CDR3 has 15 amino acids. The CDR3 is CATSATGSSGNTIYF. The CDR3 DNA sequence: TGTGCCACCAGCGCGACAGGGAGCTCTGGAAACACCATATATTTT.

A few counts support this clone. The V call is TRBV19, the J call TRBJ1-3; perhaps TRBD1 as D (5 bases). This CDR3 is built from 12 residues. V lost 10 bases and J 2 bases, leaving 9 bases between the germline ends. Germline V CDR1 and CDR2: LNHDA, SQIVND (reference sequence). CDR3 sequence reads: CATRTTGNTIYF. The CDR3 nucleotides read TGTGCCACCCGGACAACTGGAAACACCATATATTTT.

The CDR3: CASSSWDRGYEQYF. CDR3 DNA sequence: TGTGCCAGCAGTTCATGGGACAGGGGCTACGAGCAGTACTTC. The J gene is TRBJ2-7, the V gene TRBV27; 10 bases are a match to TRBD1. V shed 4 bases and J 3 bases; nucleotides not matched to a gene: 3. The CDR3 consists of 14 residues. Germline V gives CDR1 MNHEY, CDR2 SMNVEV (reference sequence).

V and J are TRBV10-3 and TRBJ1-2; the D is unclear. CDR3 length equals 14 residues. V was pared by 6 bases and J by 0 bases, with 11 bases between. Germline CDR1 and CDR2: ENHRY and SYGVKD. The CDR3 here is CAIRPPVANYGYTF. The CDR3 bases are TGTGCCATCAGGCCTCCAGTCGCTAACTATGGCTACACCTTC.

This clone was observed a handful of times. The chain has TRBV19 and TRBJ1-2; D call uncertain. The CDR3 has 15 amino acids. Trimming cost V 6 bases and J 4 bases, with 18 bases left between them. CDR1 is LNHDA, CDR2 SQIVND, per germline (reference sequence). CDR3 sequence (DNA): TGTGCCAGTAGGTCAGGACCTTCCGAGGGCTATGGCTACACCTTC. This encodes CASRSGPSEGYGYTF.

This clone was detected once. The chain combines TRBV29-1 with TRBJ2-2, with D possibly matching TRBD2 (6 bases). Trimming stripped 0 bases from V and 7 bases from J, with 6 bases between. CDR3 length equals 12 residues. CDR1 is SQVTM and CDR2 is ANQGSEA in the germline V gene. CDR3 bases: TGCAGCGTTGAAGAGGGGGGCGGGGAGCTGTTTTTT. This codes for CSVEEGGGELFF.

The genes are TRBV27 and TRBJ2-1, with D maybe TRBD1 (6 bases). The CDR3 consists of 12 residues. Germline CDR1 reads MNHEY; CDR2 reads SMNVEV (reference sequence). V dropped 6 bases and J dropped 9 bases, with 12 bases sitting between them. CDR3 sequence: CASRSRGSEQFF. The CDR3 region has the DNA TGTGCCAGCAGATCAAGGGGGTCTGAGCAGTTCTTC.

Worth noting for this clone: No DNA is shown, since the ends of the CDR3 on it are uncertain; the CDR3 is the one TCRdb lists. The chain has TRBV6-5 and TRBJ2-1; no check of the table's D call, TRBD1, against the DNA was made. CDR1 is MNHEY and CDR2 is SVGAGI in the germline V gene. From its first to its last residue, the CDR3 has 14 amino acids. The CDR3 is CASILAQGINEQFF.

The rearrangement uses TRBV19 and TRBJ1-6; 7 bases are a match to TRBD1. The CDR3 runs to 16 residues. The V gene's germline CDR1 is LNHDA and CDR2 SQIVND (reference sequence). V lost 5 bases to trimming and J lost 8 bases; unmatched junction nucleotides: 12. DNA for the CDR3: TGTGCCAGTAGTTTACGGACAGGCAATATACATTCACCCCTCCACTTT. Protein product: CASSLRTGNIHSPLHF.

This clone showed up many times. V gene TRBV18 combines with J gene TRBJ1-5; no firm D call. The CDR3 contains 16 residues. V was clipped by 2 bases and J by 3 bases, with 14 bases between them. Germline CDR1 and CDR2: KGHSH and LQKENI. The CDR3 sequence is CASSPDIGSSNQPQHF. CDR3 DNA: TGTGCCAGCTCACCAGATATCGGGTCATCCAATCAGCCCCAGCATTTT.

In this sample, this clone turned up a few times. V usage is TRBV7-2 and J usage is TRBJ2-2; 9 bases match TRBD2. The trim removed 1 base at V and 0 bases at J, leaving 0 bases unmatched. The CDR3 covers 16 residues. The germline CDR1 and CDR2 sequences are SGHTA and FQGNSA. The CDR3 protein is CASSLGGGANTGELFF. CDR3 DNA sequence: TGTGCCAGCAGCTTAGGCGGGGGGGCGAACACCGGGGAGCTGTTTTTT.

The J gene is TRBJ1-1, the V gene TRBV6-5; D is undetermined. CDR1 and CDR2 (germline): MNHEY, SVGAGI. This CDR3 has 13 residues. V was clipped by 6 bases and J by 0 bases, with 8 bases between them. CDR3 DNA sequence: TGTGCCAGCAGGTTCGGGGTGAACACTGAAGCTTTCTTT. Residues: CASRFGVNTEAFF.

The rearrangement uses TRBV2 and TRBJ1-6; D is ambiguous. V gave up 6 bases and J gave up 13 bases, with 19 bases separating them. This CDR3 comprises 14 residues. The germline CDR1 and CDR2 sequences are SNHLY and FYNNEI. Here the CDR3 reads CASRVDTIISPLHF. DNA of the CDR3: TGTGCCAGCAGAGTAGATACGATAATTTCGCCCCTCCACTTT. The entire variable domain, with the rest obtained from reference TRBV2 and TRBJ1-6, is as follows: EPEVTQTPSHQVTQMGQEVILRCVPISNHLYFYWYRQILGQKVEFLVSFYNNEISEKSEIFDDQFSVERPDGSNFTLKIRSTKLEDSAMYFCASRVDTIISPLHFGNGTRLTVT.

The chain has TRBV3-1 (or the pseudogene TRBV3-2) and TRBJ2-4, with 7 bases aligning to TRBD2. The CDR3 covers 16 residues. CDR1 is LGHDT and CDR2 is YNNKEL in the germline V gene (reference sequence). V lost 4 bases to trimming and J lost 7 bases; unmatched junction nucleotides: 13. The CDR3 spells CASSPLPGGGGNIQYF. For the CDR3, the DNA is TGTGCCAGCAGCCCCCTCCCGGGAGGCGGGGGTAACATTCAGTACTTC.

As regards this clone: A much larger clone lies one base from this, so it may be a read error. The chain recombines TRBV14 with TRBJ1-1, with D unclear. The V gene lost 4 bases and the J gene lost 1 base, with 7 bases spanning the gap. The CDR3 runs 13 residues. Looked up from germline, CDR1 is SGHDN and CDR2 is FVKESK. The CDR3 sequence: CASSPSGNTEAFF. The DNA of the CDR3 is TGTGCCAGCAGCCCTTCAGGGAACACTGAAGCTTTCTTT.

This chain uses TRBV28 with TRBJ2-3, with 16 positions matching TRBD2. Germline V gene sequence: CDR1 MDHEN, CDR2 SYDVKM. The J segment lost 5 bases and the V segment lost 4 bases, leaving 6 bases of the junction unmatched. CDR3 length equals 17 residues. CDR3 nucleotides: TGTGCCAGCAGTTACCCGGGACTAGCGGGGGGGGGAGATACGCAGTATTTT. It is translated as CASSYPGLAGGGDTQYF.

This clone was recorded once. CDR3 loop: CASSQGQGSEKLFF. Here the CDR3 DNA reads TGTGCCAGCAGCCAAGGGCAGGGAAGTGAAAAACTGTTTTTT. The chain employs TRBV3-1 (or the pseudogene TRBV3-2) and TRBJ1-4; D perhaps matches TRBD1 (5 bases). This CDR3 has 14 residues. CDR1 and CDR2 from the germline V gene are LGHDT and YNNKEL (reference sequence). V gave up 1 base and J gave up 7 bases, with 10 bases separating them.

The V call is TRBV6-4, the J call TRBJ1-2; perhaps TRBD1 as D (6 bases). The germline gives CDR1 MRHNA, CDR2 SNTAGT. V was cut by 5 bases and J by 4 bases, with 11 bases left in between. CDR3 size: 13 residues. Here the CDR3 reads CASSYVQGYGYTF. The DNA for the CDR3 is TGTGCCAGCAGTTACGTACAGGGCTATGGCTACACCTTC.

The chain carries TRBV5-5 and TRBJ2-7, with TRBD1 matching 10 bases. CDR1 is SGHKS, CDR2 YYEKEE, per germline (reference sequence). The length of the CDR3 is 14 residues. V shed 3 bases, J shed 7 bases, and the junction held 7 bases outside the gene matches. CDR3 sequence: CASSSRTGGLEQYV. The CDR3 region has the DNA TGTGCCAGCAGCTCTAGGACAGGGGGATTAGAGCAGTACGTC.

The V call is TRBV15, the J call TRBJ1-6; 9 bases are a match to TRBD1. Germline V gene sequence: CDR1 LNHNV, CDR2 YYDKDF (reference sequence). The CDR3 covers 15 residues. The V and J ends lost 1 base and 6 bases, in that order; junction bases with no gene match: 1. The CDR3 coding sequence is TGTGCCACCAGCAGAGGGACAGGGGCTAATTCACCCCTCCACTTT. Translation: CATSRGTGANSPLHF.

The chain joins TRBV9 to TRBJ1-4; 9 positions match TRBD1. Germline CDR1 reads SGDLS; CDR2 reads YYNGEE. The CDR3 runs to 16 residues. J lost 3 bases, V lost 0 bases, and 3 bases had no gene match. The CDR3 DNA follows: TGTGCCAGCAGCGTAGGGACAGGGGTGGCTAATGAAAAACTGTTTTTT. It translates to CASSVGTGVANEKLFF.

The chain uses TRBV28 and TRBJ2-7; weak D call: TRBD1 (5 bases). Looked up from germline, CDR1 is MDHEN and CDR2 is SYDVKM. The CDR3 spans 13 residues. Deletions cut 7 bases from V and 2 bases from J, with 12 bases between. CDR3 region: CASISRGTYEQYF. CDR3 DNA sequence: TGTGCCAGCATCTCTAGGGGTACCTACGAGCAGTACTTC. Using reference TRBV28 and TRBJ2-7 for the parts outside the CDR3, the full variable domain is DVKVTQSSRYLVKRTGEKVFLECVQDMDHENMFWYRQDPGLGLRLIYFSYDVKMKEKGDIPEGYSVSREKKERFSLILESASTNQTSMYLCASISRGTYEQYFGPGTRLTVT.

The chain couples TRBV9 to TRBJ1-5; unclear D gene. Germline V gene sequence: CDR1 SGDLS, CDR2 YYNGEE. The length of the CDR3 is 15 residues. Between the trimmed V and J ends, which lost 3 bases and 0 bases, there was a span of 10 bases. The CDR3 reads CASSANSNSNQPQHF. CDR3 sequence (DNA): TGTGCCAGCAGCGCAAACAGTAATAGCAATCAGCCCCAGCATTTT.

The chain has TRBV25-1 and TRBJ2-1; 9 positions agree with TRBD1. Germline V CDR1 and CDR2: MGHDK, SYGVNS. This CDR3 is 16 amino acids long. With V trimmed by 3 bases and J by 3 bases, 6 bases remained unmatched. This chain's CDR3 is CASSDWDRENYNEQFF. The CDR3 coding sequence is TGTGCCAGCAGTGATTGGGACAGGGAGAACTACAATGAGCAGTTCTTC.

V and J are TRBV18 and TRBJ2-7; TRBD1 matches 8 bases. This CDR3 has 14 residues. Germline V gene data show CDR1 as KGHSH and CDR2 as LQKENI. The trim removed 2 bases at V and 4 bases at J, leaving 4 bases unmatched. The CDR3 DNA follows: TGTGCCAGCTCACCAGGGACAGGAGATTACGAGCAGTACTTC. Translating gives CASSPGTGDYEQYF.

Points on this clone: A read error may account for a junction end that differs from germline. The chain carries TRBV4-2 and TRBJ1-2; a possible D gene is TRBD1 (6 bases). CDR1 LGHNA and CDR2 YNFKEQ come from the germline V gene. The CDR3 loop spans 11 amino acids. The CDR3 region has the DNA TGTGCCAGCAGCCAAGGGGGGCCACCGTCCTTC. Protein product: CASSQGGPPSF.

The chain carries TRBV24-1 and TRBJ1-2; D might be TRBD1 (5 bases). Germline assignment: CDR1 KGHDR and CDR2 SFDVKD. The ends were cut back, 5 bases at V and 4 bases at J, with 13 bases in the middle. CDR3 length equals 14 residues. The CDR3 region has the DNA TGTGCCACCAGTGCCCCCGACAGTGCCTATGGCTACACCTTC. This gives the protein CATSAPDSAYGYTF.

CDR3 region: CSASSAGRHTEAFF. In DNA, the CDR3 is TGCAGTGCTAGTTCCGCAGGGCGACACACTGAAGCTTTCTTT. The rearrangement uses TRBV20-1 and TRBJ1-1; maybe TRBD1 (5 bases). Trimming stripped 3 bases from V and 3 bases from J, with 14 bases between. CDR3 length equals 14 residues. The germline CDR1 and CDR2 sequences are DFQATT and SNEGSKA (reference sequence).